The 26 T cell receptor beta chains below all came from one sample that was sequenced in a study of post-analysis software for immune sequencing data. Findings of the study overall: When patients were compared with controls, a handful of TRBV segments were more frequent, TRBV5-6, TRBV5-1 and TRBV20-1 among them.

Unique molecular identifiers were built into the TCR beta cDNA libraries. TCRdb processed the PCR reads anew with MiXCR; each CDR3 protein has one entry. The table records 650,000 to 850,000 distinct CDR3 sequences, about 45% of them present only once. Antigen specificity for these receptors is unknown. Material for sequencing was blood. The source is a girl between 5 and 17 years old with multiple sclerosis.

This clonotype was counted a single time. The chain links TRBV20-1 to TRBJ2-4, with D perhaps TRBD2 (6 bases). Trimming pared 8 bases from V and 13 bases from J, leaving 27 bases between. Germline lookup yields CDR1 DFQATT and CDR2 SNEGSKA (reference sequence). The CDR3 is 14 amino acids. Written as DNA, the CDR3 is TGCAGTTACCAAATAGCGCGGGGCTCCAATGAGCAGTACTTC. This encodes CSYQIARGSNEQYF.

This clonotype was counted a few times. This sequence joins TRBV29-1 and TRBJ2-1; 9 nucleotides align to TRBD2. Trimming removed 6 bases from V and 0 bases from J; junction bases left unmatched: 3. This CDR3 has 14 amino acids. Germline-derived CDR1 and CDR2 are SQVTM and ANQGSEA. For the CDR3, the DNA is TGCAGCGTCCTAGCGGGGAGCTCCTACAATGAGCAGTTCTTC. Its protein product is CSVLAGSSYNEQFF.

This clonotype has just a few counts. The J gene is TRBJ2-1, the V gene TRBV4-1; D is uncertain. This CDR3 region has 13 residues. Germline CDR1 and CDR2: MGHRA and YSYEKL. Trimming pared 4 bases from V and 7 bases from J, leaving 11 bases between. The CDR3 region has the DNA TGCGCCAGCAGCCGTCACGATGGGAATGAGCAGTTCTTC. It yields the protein CASSRHDGNEQFF.

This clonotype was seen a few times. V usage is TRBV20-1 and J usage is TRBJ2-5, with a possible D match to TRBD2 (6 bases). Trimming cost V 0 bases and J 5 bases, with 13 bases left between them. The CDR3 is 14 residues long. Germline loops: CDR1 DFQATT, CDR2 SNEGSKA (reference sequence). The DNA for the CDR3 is TGCAGTGCTAGAGATTCGGGAGTGGCGGAGACCCAGTACTTC. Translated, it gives CSARDSGVAETQYF.

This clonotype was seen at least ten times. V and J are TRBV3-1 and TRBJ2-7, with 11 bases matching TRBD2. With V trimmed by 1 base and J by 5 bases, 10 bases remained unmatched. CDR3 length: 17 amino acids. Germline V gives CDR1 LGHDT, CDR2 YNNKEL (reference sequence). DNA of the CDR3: TGTGCCAGCAGCCAAGTCCCCCGGACTAGCGGGCGCCACGAGCAGTACTTC. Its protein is CASSQVPRTSGRHEQYF.

CDR3 DNA: TGCGCCAGCAGTCTCAAGCCAGGGGGGGCCTACGAGCAGTACTTC. It specifies CASSLKPGGAYEQYF. The genes are TRBV5-1 and TRBJ2-7; TRBD1 or TRBD2 may be the D gene (7 bases each). Germline V gene lookup returns CDR1 SGHRS and CDR2 YFSETQ. The CDR3 spans 15 residues. Trimming took 5 bases from V and 2 from J, leaving 17 bases between them.

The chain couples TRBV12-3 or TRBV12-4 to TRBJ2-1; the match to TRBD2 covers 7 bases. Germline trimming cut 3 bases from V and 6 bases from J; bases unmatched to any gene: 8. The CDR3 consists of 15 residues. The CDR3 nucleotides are TGTGCCAGCAGTTTTCCCAGCGGGGTCTTCAATGAGCAGTTCTTC. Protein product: CASSFPSGVFNEQFF.

The CDR3 here is CSAEPVEAYNEQFF. CDR3 bases: TGCAGTGCCGAGCCGGTAGAAGCATACAATGAGCAGTTCTTC. The chain joins TRBV20-1 to TRBJ2-1, with D unresolved. The CDR3 is 14 residues long. Trimming took off 6 bases at V and 4 bases at J, with 16 bases between the two ends. Germline assignment: CDR1 DFQATT and CDR2 SNEGSKA (reference sequence).

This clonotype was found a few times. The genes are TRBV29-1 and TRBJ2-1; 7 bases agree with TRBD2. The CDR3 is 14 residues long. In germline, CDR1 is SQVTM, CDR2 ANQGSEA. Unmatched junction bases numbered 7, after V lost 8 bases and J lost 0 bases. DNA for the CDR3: TGCAGCATCGGGGGAGGGAGCTCCTACAATGAGCAGTTCTTC. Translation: CSIGGGSSYNEQFF.

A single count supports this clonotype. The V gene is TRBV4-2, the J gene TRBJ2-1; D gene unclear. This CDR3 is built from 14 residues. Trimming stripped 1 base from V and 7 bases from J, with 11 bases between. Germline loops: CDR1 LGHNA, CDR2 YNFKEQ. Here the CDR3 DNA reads TGTGCCAGCAGCCAAGTTGGACCCCAGAATGAGCAGTTCTTC. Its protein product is CASSQVGPQNEQFF.

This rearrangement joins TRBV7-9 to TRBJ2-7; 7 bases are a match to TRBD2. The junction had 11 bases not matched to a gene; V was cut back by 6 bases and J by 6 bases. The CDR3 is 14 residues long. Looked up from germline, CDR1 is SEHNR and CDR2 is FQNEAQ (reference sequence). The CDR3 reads CASSSGTVAGEQYF. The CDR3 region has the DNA TGTGCCAGCAGTTCCGGGACTGTAGCGGGCGAGCAGTACTTC.

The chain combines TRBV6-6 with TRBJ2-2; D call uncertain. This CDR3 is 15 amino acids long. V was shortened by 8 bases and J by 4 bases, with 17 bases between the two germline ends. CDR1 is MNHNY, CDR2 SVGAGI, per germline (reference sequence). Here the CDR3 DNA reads TGTGCCAGCCATCCTTTAGCAGACGCCACCGGGGAGCTGTTTTTT. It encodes CASHPLADATGELFF.

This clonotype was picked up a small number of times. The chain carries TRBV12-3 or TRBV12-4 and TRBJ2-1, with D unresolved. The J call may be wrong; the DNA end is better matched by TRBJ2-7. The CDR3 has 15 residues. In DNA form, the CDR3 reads TGTGCCAGCAGTTTTAGTTCAGGTCCCCTCTCCGAGCAGTACTTC. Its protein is CASSFSSGPLSEQYF.

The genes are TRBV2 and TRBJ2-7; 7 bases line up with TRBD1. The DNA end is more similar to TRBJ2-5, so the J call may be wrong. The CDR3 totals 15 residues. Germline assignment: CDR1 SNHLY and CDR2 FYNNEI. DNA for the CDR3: TGTGCCAGCAGTCCTACAGGGGCTATTAGAGAGACCCAGTACTTC. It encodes CASSPTGAIRETQYF.

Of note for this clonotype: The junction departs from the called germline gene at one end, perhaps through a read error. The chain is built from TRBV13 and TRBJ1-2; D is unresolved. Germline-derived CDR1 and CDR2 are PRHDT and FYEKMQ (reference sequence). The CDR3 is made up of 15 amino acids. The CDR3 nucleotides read TGTGCCAGCAGCCATTCGGGCCTCGCTAACTATGACTACACCTTC. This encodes CASSHSGLANYDYTF.

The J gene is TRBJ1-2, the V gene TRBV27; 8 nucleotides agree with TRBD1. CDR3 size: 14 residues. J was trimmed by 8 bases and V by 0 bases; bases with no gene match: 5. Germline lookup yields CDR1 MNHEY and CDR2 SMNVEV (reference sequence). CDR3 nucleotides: TGTGCCAGCAGTTTATCACGGACAGGGCAAGGCTACACCTTC. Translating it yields CASSLSRTGQGYTF.

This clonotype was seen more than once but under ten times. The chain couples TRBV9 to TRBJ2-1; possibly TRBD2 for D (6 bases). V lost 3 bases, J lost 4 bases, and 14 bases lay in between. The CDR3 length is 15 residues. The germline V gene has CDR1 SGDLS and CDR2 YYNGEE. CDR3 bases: TGTGCCAGCAGCGCGGACTATAGTATGTACAATGAGCAGTTCTTC. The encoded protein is CASSADYSMYNEQFF.

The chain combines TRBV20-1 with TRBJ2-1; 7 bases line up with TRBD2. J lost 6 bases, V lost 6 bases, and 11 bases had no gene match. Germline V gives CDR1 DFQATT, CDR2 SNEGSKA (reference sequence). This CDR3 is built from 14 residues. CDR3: CSAGTRLAGNEQFF. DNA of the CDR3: TGCAGTGCGGGGACGCGACTAGCCGGCAATGAGCAGTTCTTC.

The CDR3 bases are TGCAGTGCCTTCCCTGGAATAAATTACAATGAGCAGTTCTTC. Protein product: CSAFPGINYNEQFF. The J gene is TRBJ2-1, the V gene TRBV20-1, with D hard to call. The V gene lost 6 bases and the J gene lost 4 bases, with 16 bases spanning the gap. The CDR3 contains 14 residues. From germline, CDR1 is DFQATT and CDR2 SNEGSKA (reference sequence).

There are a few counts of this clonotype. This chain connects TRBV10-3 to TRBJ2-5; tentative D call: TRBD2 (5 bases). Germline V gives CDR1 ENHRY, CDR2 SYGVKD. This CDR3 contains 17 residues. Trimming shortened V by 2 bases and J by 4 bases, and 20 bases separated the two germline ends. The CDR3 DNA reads TGTGCCATCAGTGAGAATTCGGGAAAAGGCGCAAGAGAGACCCAGTACTTC. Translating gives CAISENSGKGARETQYF.

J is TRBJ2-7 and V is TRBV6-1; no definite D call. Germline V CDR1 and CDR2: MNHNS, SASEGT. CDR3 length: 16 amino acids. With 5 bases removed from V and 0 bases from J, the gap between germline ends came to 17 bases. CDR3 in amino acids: CASSPRPTYPSYEQYF. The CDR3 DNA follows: TGTGCCAGCAGTCCCCGGCCGACTTATCCCTCCTACGAGCAGTACTTC.

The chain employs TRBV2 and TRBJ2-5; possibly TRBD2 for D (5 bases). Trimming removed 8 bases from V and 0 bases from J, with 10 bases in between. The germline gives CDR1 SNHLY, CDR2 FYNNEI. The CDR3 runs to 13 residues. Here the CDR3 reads CASLRGYQETQYF. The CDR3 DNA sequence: TGTGCCAGCCTCCGAGGGTACCAAGAGACCCAGTACTTC.

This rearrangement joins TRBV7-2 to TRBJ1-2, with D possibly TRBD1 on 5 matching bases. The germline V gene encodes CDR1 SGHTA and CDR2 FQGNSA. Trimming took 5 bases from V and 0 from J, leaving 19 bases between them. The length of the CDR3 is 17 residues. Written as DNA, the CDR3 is TGTGCCAGCAGCCCACAACCAGGGTCTCCGGCTAACTATGGCTACACCTTC. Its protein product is CASSPQPGSPANYGYTF.

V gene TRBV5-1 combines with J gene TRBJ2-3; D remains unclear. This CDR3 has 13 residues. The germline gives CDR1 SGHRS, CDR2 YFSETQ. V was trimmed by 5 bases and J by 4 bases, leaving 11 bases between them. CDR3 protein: CASRNDLPDTQYF. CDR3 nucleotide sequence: TGCGCCAGCAGAAATGATCTACCAGATACGCAGTATTTT.

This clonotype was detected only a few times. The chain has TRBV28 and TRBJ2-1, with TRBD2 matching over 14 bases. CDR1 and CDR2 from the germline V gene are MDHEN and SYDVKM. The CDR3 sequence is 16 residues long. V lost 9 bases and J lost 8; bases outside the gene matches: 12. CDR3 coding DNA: TGTGCCAGTTTCCCTGAGGGACTAGCGGGAGTGGATGAGCAGTTCTTC. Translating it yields CASFPEGLAGVDEQFF.

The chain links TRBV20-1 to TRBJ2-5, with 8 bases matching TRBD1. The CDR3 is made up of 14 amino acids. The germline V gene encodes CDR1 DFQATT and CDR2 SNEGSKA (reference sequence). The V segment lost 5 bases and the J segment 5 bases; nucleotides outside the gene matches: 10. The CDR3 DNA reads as TGCAGTGCTCGGACAGGGCAGGAGTGGGAGACCCAGTACTTC. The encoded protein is CSARTGQEWETQYF.